These T cell receptor beta chains were read from a single sample in a study of CD8+ T cells in alopecia areata. The assay was immunoSEQ multiplex PCR, and TCRdb's table has in-frame clones only and misses some. The table records 93,000 or so clones, roughly 50% of them present only once. Sequencing was carried out using CD4+ T cells sorted from blood. Receptors originate from a human donor in good health. The CDR3 runs from the conserved cysteine through the conserved F or W. The D gene is left open where the match is weak. Size tells how often a clone was seen (once, few, many) or the class of an expanded clone, and some rows leave it out.

size: NA
V: TRBV9
D: TRBD1
J: TRBJ1-2
DNA: TGTGCCAGCAGCACCCGGACAGGGGAGGGAGGCTACACCTTC
CDR3: CASSTRTGEGGYTF

size: NA
V: TRBV27
D: TRBD1
J: TRBJ1-2
DNA: TGTGCCAGCAGTCCAAACAGGGGGCGCGTCCATGGCTACACCTTC
CDR3: CASSPNRGRVHGYTF

size: NA
V: TRBV14
D: TRBD1
J: TRBJ2-5
DNA: TGTGCCAGCAGCCCCTTACAGGGGGTTGGGAGTGAAGAGACCCAGTACTTC
CDR3: CASSPLQGVGSEETQYF

size: NA
V: TRBV2
D: NA
J: TRBJ2-1
DNA: TGTGCCAGCAGGGCAATTGCGGGGAAGCAGTTCTTC
CDR3: CASRAIAGKQFF

size: NA
V: TRBV10-3
D: NA
J: TRBJ1-6
DNA: TGTGCCATCAGGCCAACTCCCAGCTCCTATAATTCACCCCTCCACTTT
CDR3: CAIRPTPSSYNSPLHF

size: NA
V: TRBV29-1
D: NA
J: TRBJ1-2
DNA: TGCAGCGTGTCAGGGAACTATGGCTACACCTTC
CDR3: CSVSGNYGYTF

size: NA
V: TRBV11-1
D: TRBD1
J: TRBJ2-3
DNA: TGTGCCAGCAGCCGAAAGGGACAGGGGGCAGATACGCAGTATTTT
CDR3: CASSRKGQGADTQYF

size: NA
V: TRBV6-5
D: NA
J: TRBJ1-2
DNA: TGTGCCAGCAGTTACTCGGGGGGGGGCCACTATGGCTACACCTTC
CDR3: CASSYSGGGHYGYTF

size: once
V: TRBV6-1
D: TRBD1
J: TRBJ1-2
DNA: TGTGCCAGCAGTTCACCGGGACAGGGGGCAAATGGCTACACCTTC
CDR3: CASSSPGQGANGYTF

size: NA
V: TRBV30
D: NA
J: TRBJ1-4
DNA: TGTGCCTGGAGCGGAACGTGGGATGAAAAACTGTTTTTT
CDR3: CAWSGTWDEKLFF

size: NA
V: TRBV6-6
D: TRBD2
J: TRBJ2-5
DNA: TGTGCCAGCAGGCCAGGGACTAGCGGGGGAGGGGAGACCCAGTACTTC
CDR3: CASRPGTSGGGETQYF

size: NA
V: TRBV6-5
D: NA
J: TRBJ2-6
DNA: TGTGCCAGCAGTTTACAGGGAGCTGGGGCCAACGTCCTGACTTTC
CDR3: CASSLQGAGANVLTF

size: NA
V: TRBV12-5
D: TRBD2
J: TRBJ2-5
DNA: TGTGCTAGTGGCCGAGGCGCGGGGGGGCCGGAGGAGACCCAGTACTTC
CDR3: CASGRGAGGPEETQYF

size: NA
V: TRBV7-9
D: NA
J: TRBJ1-6
DNA: TGTGCCAGCAGCCGCCGGTGGGGGAATTCACCCCTCCACTTT
CDR3: CASSRRWGNSPLHF

size: once
V: TRBV25-1
D: TRBD2
J: TRBJ2-7
DNA: TGTGCCAGCAGTGAAACTGGCGGGGGGAACTTCTACGAGCAGTACTTC
CDR3: CASSETGGGNFYEQYF

size: NA
V: TRBV7-2
D: TRBD1
J: TRBJ2-1
DNA: TGTGCCAACAGCCAGGACAGGGGAAGGCAGTTCTTC
CDR3: CANSQDRGRQFF

size: few
V: TRBV6-1
D: TRBD2
J: TRBJ2-5
DNA: TGTGCCAGCAGTCAGACTAGCGGCCAAGAGACCCAGTACTTC
CDR3: CASSQTSGQETQYF

size: NA
V: TRBV9
D: NA
J: TRBJ1-5
DNA: TGTGCCAGCAGTCCAGGAGTCAATCAGCCCCAGCATTTT
CDR3: CASSPGVNQPQHF

size: NA
V: TRBV6-5
D: NA
J: TRBJ2-7
DNA: TGTGCCAGCAGTTCCCCAAACCGGGCTTACGAGCAGTACTTC
CDR3: CASSSPNRAYEQYF

size: NA
V: TRBV5-1
D: TRBD1
J: TRBJ1-6
DNA: TGCGCCAGCAGCTTGGCCGGACAGGGTGTTTCACCCCTCCACTTT
CDR3: CASSLAGQGVSPLHF

size: few
V: TRBV7-9
D: NA
J: TRBJ2-7
DNA: TGTGCCAGCACCAGGGGGGACTACGAGCAGTACTTC
CDR3: CASTRGDYEQYF

size: NA
V: TRBV5-6
D: NA
J: TRBJ1-3
DNA: TGTGCCAGCAGCTTGGACCTCTCTGGAAACACCATATATTTT
CDR3: CASSLDLSGNTIYF

size: few
V: TRBV7-9
D: NA
J: TRBJ2-7
DNA: TGTGCCAGCAGCCTAGGTGGGGGGATCGAGCAGTACTTC
CDR3: CASSLGGGIEQYF

size: NA
V: TRBV29-1
D: NA
J: TRBJ1-2
DNA: TGCAGCGTTGAAGGTGGAAGTGGAGGCTACACCTTC
CDR3: CSVEGGSGGYTF

size: few
V: TRBV6-6
D: NA
J: TRBJ2-7
DNA: TGTGCCAGCAACATACTAAGAGGGGGGTTTGAACACGAGCAGTACTTC
CDR3: CASNILRGGFEHEQYF

size: NA
V: TRBV29-1
D: NA
J: TRBJ1-2
DNA: TGCAGCGTTCCTCAGGGCGGGTATGGCTACACCTTC
CDR3: CSVPQGGYGYTF

size: NA
V: TRBV6-6
D: TRBD2
J: TRBJ2-1
DNA: TGTGCCAGCAGTGACGAGAAGCGGGGTAGAGATGGGCAGTTCTTC
CDR3: CASSDEKRGRDGQFF

size: NA
V: TRBV11-2
D: TRBD1
J: TRBJ2-7
DNA: TGTGCCAGCAGCCTGGGGACAGGTTCTGGCGAGCAGTACTTC
CDR3: CASSLGTGSGEQYF